A selection of T cell receptor beta chains follows, all from one sample in a study of Ad26.COV2.S vaccination and SARS-CoV-2 variants. Libraries were prepared by immunoSEQ multiplex PCR; TCRdb keeps only in-frame clonotypes and omits some of them. The sample carries about 400,000 clones, 88% recorded once. Here the sequenced sample was peripheral blood, taken in a trial of Ad26.COV2.S vaccine versus placebo. Every receptor here comes from a person between 18 and 59 years old who received the Ad26.COV2.S COVID-19 vaccine or a placebo. CDR3s include the opening cysteine and the closing phenylalanine or tryptophan. Each record gives: D gene, clone size, V gene, J gene, CDR3 protein, CDR3 DNA. The D gene is left open where the match is weak. Clone size is given for some rows only: seen once, a few or many times, or a class if the clone is expanded.

D gene: .
clone size: once
V gene: TRBV7-9
J gene: TRBJ1-5
CDR3 protein: CASSADRLDQPQHF
CDR3 DNA: TGTGCCAGCAGCGCGGACCGGTTAGATCAGCCCCAGCATTTT

D gene: .
clone size: .
V gene: TRBV3-1/TRBV3-2
J gene: TRBJ1-2
CDR3 protein: CASSQARTPSGGYTF
CDR3 DNA: TGTGCCAGCAGCCAAGCTCGGACGCCCTCAGGTGGCTACACCTTC

D gene: TRBD1
clone size: .
V gene: TRBV13
J gene: TRBJ1-1
CDR3 protein: CASSLTVGAGGGDTEAFF
CDR3 DNA: TGTGCCAGCAGCCTCACCGTCGGGGCAGGGGGTGGTGACACTGAAGCTTTCTTT

D gene: .
clone size: .
V gene: TRBV5-6
J gene: TRBJ2-5
CDR3 protein: CASSFPGQTQYF
CDR3 DNA: TGTGCCAGCAGCTTTCCGGGACAGACCCAGTACTTC

D gene: .
clone size: .
V gene: TRBV11-1
J gene: TRBJ2-5
CDR3 protein: CASSTGQIGETQYF
CDR3 DNA: TGTGCCAGCAGCACTGGACAGATCGGAGAGACCCAGTACTTC

D gene: .
clone size: once
V gene: TRBV25-1
J gene: TRBJ1-5
CDR3 protein: CASSEGDQPQHF
CDR3 DNA: TGTGCCAGCAGTGAGGGCGATCAGCCCCAGCATTTT

D gene: .
clone size: .
V gene: TRBV11-2
J gene: TRBJ2-5
CDR3 protein: CASSSLRFHGTQYF
CDR3 DNA: TGTGCCAGCAGCTCCCTCCGTTTCCACGGGACCCAGTACTTC

D gene: .
clone size: .
V gene: TRBV2
J gene: TRBJ2-6
CDR3 protein: CASSTSSGANVLTF
CDR3 DNA: TGTGCCAGCAGTACGAGCTCTGGGGCCAACGTCCTGACTTTC

D gene: .
clone size: once
V gene: TRBV1
J gene: TRBJ2-7
CDR3 protein: CTSSPGLAGASLSYEQYF
CDR3 DNA: TGCACCAGCAGCCCGGGACTAGCGGGGGCCTCCCTCTCCTACGAGCAGTACTTC

D gene: .
clone size: .
V gene: TRBV9
J gene: TRBJ1-5
CDR3 protein: CASSVGGAFNQPQHF
CDR3 DNA: TGTGCCAGCAGCGTAGGGGGCGCCTTCAATCAGCCCCAGCATTTT

D gene: .
clone size: once
V gene: TRBV18
J gene: TRBJ2-7
CDR3 protein: CASSDSYEQYF
CDR3 DNA: TGTGCCAGCTCTGATAGCTACGAGCAGTACTTC

D gene: TRBD1
clone size: once
V gene: TRBV9
J gene: TRBJ2-1
CDR3 protein: CASSPEYGTVYNEQFF
CDR3 DNA: TGTGCCAGCAGCCCCGAATATGGGACAGTCTACAATGAGCAGTTCTTC

D gene: TRBD1
clone size: .
V gene: TRBV5-1
J gene: TRBJ2-3
CDR3 protein: CASSRTGGDTQYF
CDR3 DNA: TGCGCCAGCAGCCGGACAGGGGGAGATACGCAGTATTTT

D gene: TRBD1
clone size: .
V gene: TRBV7-9
J gene: TRBJ1-5
CDR3 protein: CASSQGQGNQPQHF
CDR3 DNA: TGTGCCAGCAGCCAAGGACAGGGGAATCAGCCCCAGCATTTT